One and the same sample provided the 9 T cell receptor beta chains below, sequenced in a study of T cells in localized non-small cell lung cancer. Clones were sequenced by immunoSEQ multiplex PCR, and TCRdb holds only the in-frame ones, with some missing. The sample carries tens of thousands of clones, more than 75% recorded once. The source material was peripheral blood, sampled before any cancer treatment. The receptors originated from a woman aged 40 to 75 with stage I squamous cell lung carcinoma.

The chain is built from TRBV10-3 and TRBJ1-3, with 7 positions matching TRBD1. There are 14 residues in the CDR3. V trimming: 7 bases; J trimming: 7 bases; junction bases outside the gene matches: 10. Germline assignment: CDR1 ENHRY and CDR2 SYGVKD. The CDR3 nucleotides are TGTGCCATCACCTGGGACAGCTATGCTAACACCATATATTTT. Amino acids: CAITWDSYANTIYF.

The V and J genes are TRBV18 and TRBJ2-1; no clear D. The CDR3 length is 16 residues. The germline gives CDR1 KGHSH, CDR2 LQKENI. Trimming stripped 3 bases from V and 3 bases from J, with 15 bases between. This chain's CDR3 is CASSPSRVTSYNEQFF. The CDR3 DNA is TGTGCCAGCTCACCGTCCCGGGTTACCAGCTACAATGAGCAGTTCTTC. Based on the CDR3 plus reference TRBV18 and TRBJ2-1, the full variable domain is NAGVMQNPRHLVRRRGQEARLRCSPMKGHSHVYWYRQLPEEGLKFMVYLQKENIIDESGMPKERFSAEFPKEGPSILRIQQVVRGDSAAYFCASSPSRVTSYNEQFFGPGTRLTVL.

The sample holds one count of this clone. J is TRBJ2-1 and V is TRBV10-3; 16 bases are shared with TRBD2. The CDR3 has 18 residues. CDR1 is ENHRY, CDR2 SYGVKD, per germline. Losses at the gene ends were 6 bases for V and 4 bases for J; bases not matched to a gene: 9. In DNA, the CDR3 is TGTGCCATCAGCTCCGGGACTAGCGGGGGGGCCGGTTACAATGAGCAGTTCTTC. This sequence encodes CAISSGTSGGAGYNEQFF.

Notes on this clone: A read error may account for a junction end that differs from germline. V gene TRBV7-8 combines with J gene TRBJ1-2; possibly TRBD1 for D (5 bases). The CDR3 is made up of 13 amino acids. The germline V gene has CDR1 SGHVS and CDR2 FQNEAQ. In DNA form, the CDR3 reads TGTGCGAGCAGCGGGGGTATGATAGATGGCTACACCTTC. Its protein is CASSGGMIDGYTF.

The chain uses TRBV5-6 and TRBJ2-5, with 9 bases identical to TRBD1. The junction had 3 bases not matched to a gene; V was cut back by 0 bases and J by 3 bases. Per the germline V gene, CDR1 is SGHDT and CDR2 is YYEEEE. The CDR3 contains 15 residues. CDR3 nucleotide sequence: TGTGCCAGCAGCTTGGCCGGGACAGGGAAAGAGACCCAGTACTTC. It codes for CASSLAGTGKETQYF.

DNA for the CDR3: TGTGCCAGCAAGCAGGGTCCCGGGGCCAACGTCCTGACTTTC. Protein product: CASKQGPGANVLTF. The genes are TRBV5-6 and TRBJ2-6; D might be TRBD1 (5 bases). V shed 6 bases and J shed 4 bases, with 11 bases lying between them. Germline values: CDR1 SGHDT, CDR2 YYEEEE. The CDR3 consists of 14 residues.

V gene TRBV9 combines with J gene TRBJ2-1; D is possibly TRBD2 (6 bases). The length of the CDR3 is 15 residues. V lost 4 bases, J lost 3 bases, and 14 bases lay in between. Germline V gene sequence: CDR1 SGDLS, CDR2 YYNGEE. CDR3 nucleotides: TGTGCCAGCAGCCCAGACGGGGGAGTCTACAATGAGCAGTTCTTC. This gives the protein CASSPDGGVYNEQFF.

The chain uses TRBV6-5 and TRBJ1-1, with D hard to call. V lost 0 bases, J lost 2 bases, and 10 bases lay in between. Germline V gene lookup returns CDR1 MNHEY and CDR2 SVGAGI. There are 15 residues in the CDR3. The CDR3 DNA reads as TGTGCCAGCAGTTACTCCCGGGTGGTAAACACTGAAGCTTTCTTT. It specifies CASSYSRVVNTEAFF.

This chain links TRBV7-9 with TRBJ1-1; D unresolved. V lost 0 bases and J 1 base, leaving 9 bases between the germline ends. Germline V gene lookup returns CDR1 SEHNR and CDR2 FQNEAQ (reference sequence). This CDR3 has 15 residues. CDR3 sequence (DNA): TGTGCCAGCAGCTTAGCCCCAGTGAAGAACACTGAAGCTTTCTTT. It yields the protein CASSLAPVKNTEAFF.